Given below is one TCR beta chain in context. This specimen belongs to a study of identical twins. The CDR3 length is 18 residues. V dropped 4 bases and J dropped 6 bases, with 25 bases sitting between them. Each CDR3 protein gets one entry after TCRdb re-called the 5' RACE reads with MiXCR. Found here are 1.5 million to 2 million distinct CDR3 sequences, about 32% of them singletons; the top ten hold less than 0.35%. The TCR sequence derives from a newborn girl in good health. This chain connects TRBV12-3 or TRBV12-4 to TRBJ1-5, with a possible D match to TRBD1 (5 bases). Material: cord blood. CDR3 protein: CASSYAGRGLILGQPQHF. CDR3 sequence (DNA): TGTGCCAGCAGTTACGCCGGGAGGGGACTTATCTTGGGTCAGCCCCAGCATTTT.